These 3 T cell receptor beta chains share one sample of origin, sequenced in a study of T cells in Graves' hyperthyroidism and ophthalmopathy. TCR beta CDR3 sequences were amplified from RNA transcripts. HTBI primers were employed in a first-round RT-PCR of the TCR CDR3. TCRdb independently ran MiXCR on the multiplex PCR reads; one entry per CDR3 protein. Altogether 750,000 to 950,000 distinct CDR3 sequences are present, around 39% being singletons, with the ten largest covering 8% to 9%. Sequencing was performed on blood. These receptors were taken from a young man with Graves' hyperthyroidism.

This clonotype was seen a single time. J is TRBJ1-6 and V is TRBV12-3 or TRBV12-4; the D is unclear. V lost 6 bases to trimming and J lost 10 bases, with 22 bases between them. The CDR3 sequence is 16 residues long. This CDR3 reads CASSQTGPRMVSPLHF. CDR3 nucleotide sequence: TGTGCCAGCAGCCAAACCGGGCCCCGTATGGTGTCACCCCTCCACTTT.

This chain connects TRBV19 to TRBJ2-7, with D possibly matching TRBD2 (5 bases). The ends were cut back, 0 bases at V and 3 bases at J, with 9 bases in the middle. CDR1 is LNHDA and CDR2 is SQIVND in the germline V gene (reference sequence). CDR3 length: 14 amino acids. The CDR3, as DNA: TGTGCCAGTAGTATAGAGGTGGGGAGCTACGAGCAGTACTTC. This sequence encodes CASSIEVGSYEQYF.

This clonotype has just a few counts. This rearrangement joins TRBV11-2 to TRBJ2-5; weak D call: TRBD2 (6 bases). From germline, CDR1 is SGHAT and CDR2 FQNNGV. V lost 1 base to trimming and J lost 0 bases, with 12 bases between them. This CDR3 spans 16 amino acids. CDR3 DNA: TGTGCCAGCAGCTTAGGGGGGACTGTTTACCAAGAGACCCAGTACTTC. Its translation is CASSLGGTVYQETQYF.